The T cell receptor beta chain described here comes from a study of cytomegalovirus exposure and HLA in healthy donors. Study summary: Early release data held some 79 million unique TCRs from HLA-typed donors.

Remarks on this clone: Its specificity is unknown. Other nucleotide sequences from this sample produce the same CDR3.

Overall study results and limits: When a later analysis compared HLA-associated TCR beta chains with equally common others, the HLA-associated chains turned out to be more clonally expanded and to have lower generation probabilities.

J was trimmed by 5 bases and V by 0 bases; bases with no gene match: 5. CDR1 SGDLS and CDR2 YYNGEE come from the germline V gene. This CDR3 has 15 residues. The PCR made use of 60 Vbeta and 13 Jbeta primers. Measured with immunoSEQ multiplex PCR; TCRdb has only the in-frame clones, and not every one. The sample yields some 110,000 clones, 70% to 80% seen once. The clonotype originates from a man between 45 and 60 years old in good health and CMV-seropositive. This sequence joins TRBV9 and TRBJ2-5, with 9 positions matching TRBD1. Sample: PBMCs. CDR3 sequence (DNA): TGTGCCAGCAGCGTAGGAGGGACAGGGACGGAGACCCAGTACTTC. This sequence encodes CASSVGGTGTETQYF.